These 16 T cell receptor beta chains share one sample of origin, sequenced in a study of T cells in women clearing cervical HPV infection. Generated by immunoSEQ multiplex PCR, the TCRdb table keeps only in-frame clones and is missing some. This repertoire includes 11,000 to 15,000 clones. Sequencing was performed on blood buffy coat. The receptors stem from a woman aged 18 to 75 with a cervical HPV16 infection that either progressed to CIN3+ or cleared (not recorded which).

Concerning this clone itself: The CDR3 end falls 3 residues outside the read, so it is completed with the germline J gene. The rearrangement joins TRBV5-8 to TRBJ1-1; D might be TRBD1 (5 bases). This CDR3 has 11 residues. The germline CDR1 and CDR2 sequences are SGHTS and YDEGEE. The sequenced part of the CDR3 DNA is TGTGCCAGCAGCTTGGTGGGGGGA. This sequence encodes CASSLVGG. The complete CDR3 protein is CASSLVGGAFF.

Note on this clone: The read gets to within 3 residues of the CDR3 end, and the germline J gene fills in the rest. The rearrangement links TRBV5-1 to TRBJ2-1; unclear D gene. Deletions cut 2 bases from V and 5 bases from J, with 11 bases between. CDR1 and CDR2 (germline): SGHRS, YFSETQ. The CDR3 runs to 14 residues. CDR3 protein: CASSLGRADNEQFF. Incomplete CDR3 DNA: TGCGCCAGCAGCTTAGGAAGGGCAGACAATGAG.

In regard to this clone: The CDR3 goes on 3 residues after the read ends, and that part is filled in from the germline J gene. The chain recombines TRBV28 with TRBJ1-3, with a tentative D call TRBD1 (5 bases). In germline, CDR1 is MDHEN, CDR2 SYDVKM. V was pared by 6 bases and J by 3 bases, with 12 bases between. The CDR3 spans 14 residues. The part of the CDR3 DNA that was read is TGTGCCAGCAGACCGGGGGGAGATGGAAACACC. Translated, it gives CASRPGGDGNT. The CDR3 as a whole reads CASRPGGDGNTIYF.

CDR3 protein: CSAPGQTILNTEAFF. The DNA read from the CDR3 is TGCAGTGCGCCGGGACAGACGATTTTGAACACTGAA. The chain uses TRBV20-1 and TRBJ1-1, with TRBD1 identical over 7 bases. With the read ending 3 residues before the CDR3 end, the germline J gene is used to fill in that end. The CDR3 extends over 15 amino acids. The V gene's germline CDR1 is DFQATT and CDR2 SNEGSKA (reference sequence). The ends lost 6 bases at V and 0 bases at J; junction bases unmatched: 10.

Worth noting for this clone: Read data end 3 residues before the CDR3 end; the end is taken from the germline J gene. This chain uses TRBV11-3 with TRBJ1-4, with D possibly matching TRBD1 (5 bases). The germline V gene has CDR1 SGHNT and CDR2 YENEEA. This CDR3 is 14 amino acids long. Incomplete CDR3 DNA: TGTGCCAGCAGCTTAATGACAGCTAATTCACCA. Its protein product is CASSLMTANSP. The entire CDR3 reads CASSLMTANSPLFF. Together with reference TRBV11-3 and TRBJ1-4, the CDR3 gives the full variable domain: EAGVVQSPRYKIIEKKQPVAFWCNPISGHNTLYWYLQNLGQGPELLIRYENEEAVDDSQLPKDRFSAERLKGVDSTLKIQPAELGDSAVYLCASSLMTANSPLFFGSGTQLSVL.

Remarks on this clone: The read finishes 3 residues shy of the CDR3 end, and the germline J gene is used to complete it. The V and J genes are TRBV7-6 and TRBJ1-5; a weak D match, TRBD1 (5 bases). V was clipped by 5 bases and J by 7 bases, with 12 bases between them. The CDR3 sequence is 13 residues long. Germline V lookup: CDR1 SGHVS, CDR2 FNYEAQ. The CDR3 loop is CASSPGGGQPQHF. The sequenced part of the CDR3 DNA is TGTGCCAGCAGCCCCGGGGGAGGCCAGCCC.

In regard to this clone: Read sequence stops 3 residues before the CDR3 end, and the germline J gene provides the missing end. V gene TRBV20-1 combines with J gene TRBJ2-7; 10 bases match TRBD1. The CDR3 has 14 amino acids. With 6 bases clipped from V and 5 bases from J, the junction kept 10 bases outside the gene matches. The germline V gene encodes CDR1 DFQATT and CDR2 SNEGSKA (reference sequence). CDR3 bases read: TGCAGTGCGCAGCCGGGACAGGGGTCCCACGAG. It specifies CSAQPGQGSHE. The CDR3 in full is CSAQPGQGSHEQYF.

With regard to this clone: From the germline J gene comes the end of the CDR3, since the read stops 3 residues before it. The chain joins TRBV2 to TRBJ2-5, with D possibly TRBD2 on 5 matching bases. Germline V gene lookup returns CDR1 SNHLY and CDR2 FYNNEI. Between the trimmed V and J ends, which lost 7 bases and 7 bases, there was a span of 16 bases. There are 13 residues in the CDR3. The CDR3 sequence is CASMEAGGGTQYF. Incomplete CDR3 DNA: TGTGCCAGCATGGAAGCAGGCGGAGGGACC.

As to this clone: The read stops 3 residues short of the end of the CDR3; the missing end is completed from the germline J gene. This chain uses TRBV5-4 with TRBJ2-1; no firm D call. The CDR3 spans 16 residues. V lost 6 bases and J lost 1, with 17 bases in between. CDR1 is SGHNT and CDR2 is YYREEE in the germline V gene (reference sequence). CDR3 residues: CASTKVSGGSYNEQFF. The CDR3 bases that were read are TGTGCCAGCACCAAAGTATCGGGTGGATCCTACAATGAG.

As regards this clone: Read coverage stops 3 residues before the CDR3 terminus; the germline J gene supplies the remainder. V gene TRBV18 combines with J gene TRBJ1-2; 7 bases agree with TRBD1. The CDR3 covers 15 residues. The germline CDR1 and CDR2 sequences are KGHSH and LQKENI. CDR3 loop: CASSPGQERYNDYTF. The CDR3 bases that were read are TGTGCCAGCTCACCAGGACAGGAGCGATACAATGAC.

Notes on this clone: The read ends 3 residues early relative to the CDR3; the germline J gene fills the gap. The chain links TRBV13 to TRBJ1-2; 12 bases are shared with TRBD1. V gave up 3 bases and J gave up 2 bases; unmatched junction bases: 16. This CDR3 contains 20 residues. In germline, CDR1 is PRHDT, CDR2 FYEKMQ (reference sequence). CDR3 DNA, as far as it was read: TGTGCCAGCAGCTTTACGATAACCGGGACAGGGGGCGCCGGCAACTATGGC. Its translation: CASSFTITGTGGAGNYG. The whole CDR3 region reads CASSFTITGTGGAGNYGYTF.

Concerning this clone: The CDR3 end falls 3 residues outside the read, so it is completed with the germline J gene. This sequence joins TRBV2 and TRBJ1-5; D might be TRBD1 (6 bases). Germline CDR1 SNHLY, CDR2 FYNNEI. This CDR3 comprises 14 residues. Trimming removed 8 bases from V and 0 bases from J, with 11 bases in between. Partial CDR3 DNA: TGTGCCAGCTCGGACAGCTATAGCAATCAGCCC. Translation gives CASSDSYSNQP. The whole CDR3 protein is CASSDSYSNQPQHF.

The CDR3 sequence: CSATGSPTEAFF. CDR3 bases read: TGCAGTGCAACAGGGAGTCCCACTGAA. The J gene is TRBJ1-1, the V gene TRBV20-1; D is perhaps TRBD1 (6 bases). The CDR3 end falls 3 residues outside the read, so it is completed with the germline J gene. Trimming took off 6 bases at V and 4 bases at J, with 12 bases between the two ends. Germline-derived CDR1 and CDR2 are DFQATT and SNEGSKA (reference sequence). The CDR3 consists of 12 residues.

CDR3 sequence: CARATGTDSTDTQYF. The CDR3 bases that were read are TGTGCCAGGGCCACCGGGACAGACAGCACAGATACG. The chain recombines TRBV7-3 with TRBJ2-3; 7 positions agree with TRBD1. The read terminates 3 residues before the CDR3 end, so the remaining end is supplied by the germline J gene. Germline CDR1 SGHTA, CDR2 FQGTGA. Trimming at V came to 9 bases and at J to 0 bases, leaving 9 bases not matched to a gene. The CDR3 sequence is 15 residues long.

As to this clone: The read ends 3 residues shy of where the CDR3 ends; the end is completed using the germline J gene. This chain links TRBV12-3 or TRBV12-4 with TRBJ2-7, with D unclear. V was cut by 3 bases and J by 5 bases, with 14 bases left in between. CDR3 size: 14 residues. CDR3 DNA (partial): TGTGCCAGCAGTTTCCGTCCGGCGGTCCACGAG. It specifies CASSFRPAVHE. The whole CDR3 region reads CASSFRPAVHEQYF.

Notes on this clone: The read is 3 residues too short to cover the CDR3 end, so that end is filled in from the germline J gene. The V and J genes are TRBV7-6 and TRBJ2-7; TRBD1 is a possible D gene (6 bases). Trimming shortened V by 0 bases and J by 5 bases, and 11 bases separated the two germline ends. The CDR3 sequence is 14 residues long. Germline CDR1 reads SGHVS; CDR2 reads FNYEAQ. CDR3 sequence reads: CASSLAQGVHEQYF. Incomplete CDR3 DNA: TGTGCCAGCAGCTTAGCACAGGGTGTCCACGAG.